A selection of T cell receptor beta chains follows, all from one sample in a study of cytomegalovirus exposure and HLA in healthy donors. Sequenced by immunoSEQ multiplex PCR; TCRdb stores in-frame clones only, minus some. Here the sample spans some 150,000 clones, around nine tenths being singletons. The sequenced sample was PBMCs. Source of these receptors: a young man in good health and CMV-seropositive. The CDR3 runs from the conserved cysteine through the conserved F or W. Each record gives: V gene, clone size, J gene, D gene, CDR3 DNA, CDR3 protein. D genes are given only for firm matches. Rows give clone size only sometimes, using once, few, many, or a class for an expanded clone.

TRBV5-3,-,TRBJ2-1,TRBD2,TGTGCCAGAAGCACTGGGGCGGGAGGGGACAATGAGCAGTTCTTC,CARSTGAGGDNEQFF
TRBV4-1,-,TRBJ2-7,TRBD1,TGCGCCAGCAGCCGCTCAAGACAGGGCTCCTACGAGCAGTACTTC,CASSRSRQGSYEQYF
TRBV6-4,once,TRBJ2-1,TRBD2,TGTGCCAGCAGTCCCGGATGGGTAGCGGGGGGAGGTGAGCAGTTCTTC,CASSPGWVAGGGEQFF
TRBV28,-,TRBJ2-3,-,TGTGCCAGCAGTCCACGAGGACTCCCCCACACAGATACGCAGTATTTT,CASSPRGLPHTDTQYF
TRBV5-1,-,TRBJ2-7,TRBD1,TGCGCCAGCAGCTTGCAGGGGGCTTATTACGAGCAGTACTTC,CASSLQGAYYEQYF
TRBV28,-,TRBJ2-5,TRBD1,TGTGCCAGCAGTACCCGGGACAGGGCGGAGACCCAGTACTTC,CASSTRDRAETQYF
TRBV29-1,-,TRBJ2-1,TRBD2,TGCAGCGTGGGGGGAGGGCCGTACAATGAGCAGTTCTTC,CSVGGGPYNEQFF
TRBV4-1,-,TRBJ2-4,-,TGCGCCAGCAGCCTAGTTGCGGGGGCCAAAAACATTCAGTACTTC,CASSLVAGAKNIQYF
TRBV7-3,-,TRBJ2-3,-,TGTGCCAGCAGCTTTGCGGGCTCAGATACGCAGTATTTT,CASSFAGSDTQYF
TRBV4-1,once,TRBJ2-2,TRBD1,TGCGCCAGCAGCCAAGCACAGCAGGGGGACACCGGGGAGCTGTTTTTT,CASSQAQQGDTGELFF
TRBV9,-,TRBJ1-1,TRBD1,TGTGCCAGCAGCGTGGGGACAGCGAACACTGAAGCTTTCTTT,CASSVGTANTEAFF
TRBV6-5,-,TRBJ1-4,-,TGTGCCAGCAGCCCCCTGGGCGGGGAAAAACTGTTTTTT,CASSPLGGEKLFF
TRBV19,-,TRBJ2-7,TRBD1,TGTGCCAGTAGTAAGGGGGCGTACGAGCAGTACTTC,CASSKGAYEQYF